A selection of T cell receptor beta chains follows, all from one sample in a study of T cell responses to AZD1222 COVID-19 vaccine. Clones were read by immunoSEQ multiplex PCR, and TCRdb kept only the in-frame ones, dropping some. The repertoire has about 140,000 clones, about 92% of them found once; the top ten carry 7.5% to 9.5%. Sequencing used peripheral blood, obtained on day 0 of AZD1222 vaccination. The receptors shown here come from an adult in good health. Both conserved end residues are part of each CDR3. D genes are given only for firm matches. Size is stated for part of the rows, as once, few or many counts, or as a class when the clone is expanded.

D gene: .; J gene: TRBJ1-2; clone size: .; V gene: TRBV20-1; CDR3 length: 12; CDR3 DNA: TGCAGTGCTGGTGAGGCCAACTATGGCTACACCTTC; CDR3 protein: CSAGEANYGYTF
D gene: TRBD1; J gene: TRBJ1-1; clone size: .; V gene: TRBV30; CDR3 length: 13; CDR3 DNA: TGTGCCTGGAGTCGACAGGGGAACACTGAAGCTTTCTTT; CDR3 protein: CAWSRQGNTEAFF
D gene: .; J gene: TRBJ1-2; clone size: .; V gene: TRBV5-6; CDR3 length: 15; CDR3 DNA: TGTGCCAGCAGCTTCCCCAACAGGGATGGCTATGGCTACACCTTC; CDR3 protein: CASSFPNRDGYGYTF
D gene: .; J gene: TRBJ2-1; clone size: .; V gene: TRBV7-2; CDR3 length: 12; CDR3 DNA: TGTGCCAGCAGCTTGGGGGGCTATGAGCAGTTCTTC; CDR3 protein: CASSLGGYEQFF
D gene: .; J gene: TRBJ1-5; clone size: .; V gene: TRBV12-1; CDR3 length: 14; CDR3 DNA: TGTGCCAGCAGCTTTCTATGGAACAATCAGCCCCAGCATTTT; CDR3 protein: CASSFLWNNQPQHF
D gene: .; J gene: TRBJ2-7; clone size: .; V gene: TRBV3-1/TRBV3-2; CDR3 length: 11; CDR3 DNA: TGTGCCAGCAGCCAAGCGTACGAGCAGTACTTC; CDR3 protein: CASSQAYEQYF
D gene: .; J gene: TRBJ2-2; clone size: .; V gene: TRBV7-3; CDR3 length: 15; CDR3 DNA: TGTGCCAGCAGCCCCGCCCTAGCAGGGACCGGGGAGCTGTTTTTT; CDR3 protein: CASSPALAGTGELFF
D gene: .; J gene: TRBJ1-6; clone size: .; V gene: TRBV11-3; CDR3 length: 13; CDR3 DNA: TGTGCCAGCAGCTTTTCGGTTAATTCACCCCTCCACTTT; CDR3 protein: CASSFSVNSPLHF
D gene: .; J gene: TRBJ2-7; clone size: few; V gene: TRBV5-1; CDR3 length: 15; CDR3 DNA: TGCGCCAGCAGCTTGGAGACAGATAGCTTCTACGAGCAGTACTTC; CDR3 protein: CASSLETDSFYEQYF
D gene: .; J gene: TRBJ2-5; clone size: .; V gene: TRBV7-2; CDR3 length: 14; CDR3 DNA: TGTGCCAGCAGCAAAAGGGGGGGCCGCGAGACCCAGTACTTC; CDR3 protein: CASSKRGGRETQYF
D gene: .; J gene: TRBJ1-2; clone size: .; V gene: TRBV7-9; CDR3 length: 14; CDR3 DNA: TGTGCCAGCAGCGCTCCTGACCCGGTTTATGGCTACACCTTC; CDR3 protein: CASSAPDPVYGYTF
D gene: .; J gene: TRBJ1-1; clone size: .; V gene: TRBV7-9; CDR3 length: 11; CDR3 DNA: TGTGCCAGCAGCTTGAACACTGAAGCTTTCTTT; CDR3 protein: CASSLNTEAFF
D gene: .; J gene: TRBJ2-5; clone size: .; V gene: TRBV2; CDR3 length: 14; CDR3 DNA: TGTGCCAGCAGTGAAGGAGCGAGTTTTGAGACCCAGTACTTC; CDR3 protein: CASSEGASFETQYF
D gene: TRBD2; J gene: TRBJ2-1; clone size: .; V gene: TRBV5-8; CDR3 length: 16; CDR3 DNA: TGTGCCAGCAGCTTGGCCGAGACTAGCGGGGGGGTTGCTGAGTTCTTC; CDR3 protein: CASSLAETSGGVAEFF
D gene: .; J gene: TRBJ2-7; clone size: .; V gene: TRBV11-2; CDR3 length: 15; CDR3 DNA: TGTGCCAGCAGCTTAGAGGGGCTTGGGAACTACGAGCAGTACTTC; CDR3 protein: CASSLEGLGNYEQYF
D gene: .; J gene: TRBJ2-7; clone size: once; V gene: TRBV6-2/TRBV6-3; CDR3 length: 14; CDR3 DNA: TGTGCCAGCAGTTACCCCGACTGGCCCTACGAGCAGTACTTC; CDR3 protein: CASSYPDWPYEQYF
D gene: .; J gene: TRBJ1-2; clone size: .; V gene: TRBV23-1; CDR3 length: 14; CDR3 DNA: TGCGCCAGCAGTCAGCCCCAGGGTGAAGGAGGCTACACCTTC; CDR3 protein: CASSQPQGEGGYTF
D gene: .; J gene: TRBJ1-4; clone size: .; V gene: TRBV5-8; CDR3 length: 15; CDR3 DNA: TGTGCCAGCAGCTACGGACAGACACCGTTGGAAAAACTGTTTTTT; CDR3 protein: CASSYGQTPLEKLFF
D gene: .; J gene: TRBJ1-1; clone size: .; V gene: TRBV6-1; CDR3 length: 15; CDR3 DNA: TGTGCCAGCAGTGAAGCGCTTCATAGGGGAGCTGAAGCTTTCTTT; CDR3 protein: CASSEALHRGAEAFF
D gene: .; J gene: TRBJ2-2; clone size: .; V gene: TRBV5-1; CDR3 length: 12; CDR3 DNA: TGCGCCAGCAGCTTGTCGGGTGGGGAGCTGTTTTTT; CDR3 protein: CASSLSGGELFF
D gene: TRBD1; J gene: TRBJ2-5; clone size: .; V gene: TRBV5-4; CDR3 length: 16; CDR3 DNA: TGTGCCAGCAGCTCCCGGGACAGAGGGTACCAAGAGACCCAGTACTTC; CDR3 protein: CASSSRDRGYQETQYF
D gene: .; J gene: TRBJ1-1; clone size: .; V gene: TRBV7-2; CDR3 length: 14; CDR3 DNA: TGTGCCAGCAGCCCAGCCAGGGTGGCCACTGAAGCTTTCTTT; CDR3 protein: CASSPARVATEAFF
D gene: .; J gene: TRBJ1-5; clone size: .; V gene: TRBV2; CDR3 length: 15; CDR3 DNA: TGTGCCAGTTCAGAGGGTGGTTTGGGCAATCAGCCCCAGCATTTT; CDR3 protein: CASSEGGLGNQPQHF
D gene: TRBD1; J gene: TRBJ1-2; clone size: .; V gene: TRBV7-2; CDR3 length: 15; CDR3 DNA: TGTGCCAGCAGCCCCGGACAGGGGCAAAACTATGGCTACACCTTC; CDR3 protein: CASSPGQGQNYGYTF
D gene: TRBD1; J gene: TRBJ1-4; clone size: .; V gene: TRBV18; CDR3 length: 18; CDR3 DNA: TGTGCCAGCTCACCTAACAGGGGAAATCGGGTAGCTAATGAAAAACTGTTTTTT; CDR3 protein: CASSPNRGNRVANEKLFF
D gene: .; J gene: TRBJ1-3; clone size: .; V gene: TRBV3-1/TRBV3-2; CDR3 length: 15; CDR3 DNA: TGTGCCAGCAGCCAAGGCCGGGGCGCCTCAAACACCATATATTTT; CDR3 protein: CASSQGRGASNTIYF
D gene: .; J gene: TRBJ1-1; clone size: .; V gene: TRBV7-5; CDR3 length: 12; CDR3 DNA: TGTGCCAGAAGCTTGGCGAACACTGAAGCTTTCTTT; CDR3 protein: CARSLANTEAFF
D gene: .; J gene: TRBJ2-2; clone size: .; V gene: TRBV19; CDR3 length: 14; CDR3 DNA: TGTGCCACCCGAGGGGTGATGAACACCGGGGAGCTGTTTTTT; CDR3 protein: CATRGVMNTGELFF